This T cell receptor (beta chain) is from a study of CD8+ T cells in alopecia areata. Whole-study findings and limits: Researchers report lesional scalp, most notably alopecia totalis/universalis, outstripped normal scalp in clonality. Normal skin contains resident alphabeta T cells, and these are also sequenced in scalp samples. Patients shared TCRs less clearly than mice did, possibly owing to HLA.

This clone was detected a few times. Its specificity is not known. cDNA prepared by RNA extraction and subsequent reverse transcription served as the template for sequencing. TCRdb's table, derived via immunoSEQ multiplex PCR, lists solely in-frame clones and lacks some. The sample includes 150,000 to 200,000 clones, about three fifths of them seen just once. From PBMCs, CD4+ and CD8+ T cells were sorted. Germline values: CDR1 SGDLS, CDR2 YYNGEE. The length of the CDR3 is 14 residues. The V gene end was trimmed by 4 bases and the J gene end by 6 bases; junction bases not matched to a gene: 9. The source of this sequence is a human donor in good health. The rearrangement uses TRBV9 and TRBJ1-1, with TRBD1 matching 7 bases. Sequencing was done on a sample of CD4+ T cells sorted from blood. CDR3 nucleotide sequence: TGTGCCAGCAGCTTACACGTCCAGGGGGCTGAAGCTTTCTTT. It translates to CASSLHVQGAEAFF.